This T cell receptor beta chain was identified in a study of shared clonotypes between healthy human individuals. With CCR7-negative CD45RA+ TemRA cells, CD45RO+ cells were combined in CD8 memory. Sequenced by immunoSEQ multiplex PCR; TCRdb stores in-frame clones only, minus some. The sample contains about 380,000 clones, 90% to 98% of which appear only once. The J segment lost 2 bases and the V segment lost 2 bases, leaving 2 bases of the junction unmatched. CDR3 size: 14 residues. Germline V gene sequence: CDR1 SGHRS, CDR2 YFSETQ. A word on this clone: No antigen is known for it.

General study points: On the whole, naive subsets had larger estimated richness than memory subsets had. Despite large depth, sorted-subset datasets appeared incompletely sequenced.

The receptor comes from a man aged 30 to 39 in good health. This sequence joins TRBV5-1 and TRBJ2-7, with 9 bases fitting TRBD1. Sequenced: memory CD8+ T cells sorted from blood. Subset specified: CD45RO+ cells pooled with CCR7-negative TemRA cells. CDR3 bases: TGCGCCAGCAGCTTTACAGGGGGCCCCTACGAGCAGTACTTC. Its translation is CASSFTGGPYEQYF.